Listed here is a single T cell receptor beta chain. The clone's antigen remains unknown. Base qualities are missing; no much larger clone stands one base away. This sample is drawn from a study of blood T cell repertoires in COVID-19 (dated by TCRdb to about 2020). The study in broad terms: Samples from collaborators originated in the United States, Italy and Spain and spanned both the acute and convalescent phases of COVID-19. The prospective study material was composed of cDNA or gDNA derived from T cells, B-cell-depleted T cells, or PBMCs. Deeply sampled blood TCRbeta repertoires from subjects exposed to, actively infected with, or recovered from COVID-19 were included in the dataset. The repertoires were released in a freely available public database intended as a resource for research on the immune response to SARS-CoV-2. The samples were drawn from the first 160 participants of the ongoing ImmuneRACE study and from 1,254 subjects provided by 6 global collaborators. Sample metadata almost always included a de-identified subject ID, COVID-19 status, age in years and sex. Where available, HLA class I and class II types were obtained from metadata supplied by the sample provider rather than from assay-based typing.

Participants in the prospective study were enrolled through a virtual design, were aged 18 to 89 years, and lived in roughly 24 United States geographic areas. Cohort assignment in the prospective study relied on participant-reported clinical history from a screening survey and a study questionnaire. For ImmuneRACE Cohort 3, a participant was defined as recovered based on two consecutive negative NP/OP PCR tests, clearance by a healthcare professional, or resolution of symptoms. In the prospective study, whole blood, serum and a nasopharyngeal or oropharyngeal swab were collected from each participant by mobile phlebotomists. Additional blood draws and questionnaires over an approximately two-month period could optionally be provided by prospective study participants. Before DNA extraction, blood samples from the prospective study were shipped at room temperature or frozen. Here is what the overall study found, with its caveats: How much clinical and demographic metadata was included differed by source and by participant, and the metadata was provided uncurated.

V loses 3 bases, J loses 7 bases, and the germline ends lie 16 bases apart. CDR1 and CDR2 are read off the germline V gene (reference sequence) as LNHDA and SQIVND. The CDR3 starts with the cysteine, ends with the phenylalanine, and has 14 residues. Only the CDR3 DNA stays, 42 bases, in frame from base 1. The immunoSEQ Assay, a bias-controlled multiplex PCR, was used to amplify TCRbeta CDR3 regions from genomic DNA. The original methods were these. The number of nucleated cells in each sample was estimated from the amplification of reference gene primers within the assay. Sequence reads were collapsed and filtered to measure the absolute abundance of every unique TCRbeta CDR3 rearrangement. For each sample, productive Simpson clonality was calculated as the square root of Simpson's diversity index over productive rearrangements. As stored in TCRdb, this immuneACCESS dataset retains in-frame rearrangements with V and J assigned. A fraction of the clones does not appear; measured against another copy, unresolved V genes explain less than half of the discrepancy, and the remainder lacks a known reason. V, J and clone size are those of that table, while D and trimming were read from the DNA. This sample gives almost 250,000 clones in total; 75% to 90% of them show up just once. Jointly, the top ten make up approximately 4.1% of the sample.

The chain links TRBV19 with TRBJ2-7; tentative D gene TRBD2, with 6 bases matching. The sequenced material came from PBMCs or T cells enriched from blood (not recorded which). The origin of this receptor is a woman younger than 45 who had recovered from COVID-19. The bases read TGTGCCAGTAGTATTGGACAACACGGAGGGGAGCAGTACTTC. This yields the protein CASSIGQHGGEQYF.